The source of this TCR beta chain is a study of graft-versus-host responses after intestinal transplantation. Measured with immunoSEQ multiplex PCR; TCRdb has only the in-frame clones, and not every one. This table has over 15,000 clones, 30% to 40% appearing once. This clone was counted between two and nine times. CDR3 size: 13 residues. V dropped 6 bases and J dropped 0 bases, with 6 bases sitting between them. In germline, CDR1 is MNHEY, CDR2 SVGAGI. This sequence originates from a human patient who received an intestinal transplant. The sample was alloreactive CD4+ T cells from a mixed lymphocyte reaction culture, taken before intestinal transplant. Subset noted: CFSE-low proliferating T cells sorted from roughly six-day pre-transplant mixed lymphocyte reaction (GvH or HvG direction). The chain joins TRBV6-5 to TRBJ1-3; a weak D match, TRBD1 (6 bases). In nucleotides, the CDR3 is TGTGCCAGCAGGGGACACTCTGGAAACACCATATATTTT. It encodes CASRGHSGNTIYF.